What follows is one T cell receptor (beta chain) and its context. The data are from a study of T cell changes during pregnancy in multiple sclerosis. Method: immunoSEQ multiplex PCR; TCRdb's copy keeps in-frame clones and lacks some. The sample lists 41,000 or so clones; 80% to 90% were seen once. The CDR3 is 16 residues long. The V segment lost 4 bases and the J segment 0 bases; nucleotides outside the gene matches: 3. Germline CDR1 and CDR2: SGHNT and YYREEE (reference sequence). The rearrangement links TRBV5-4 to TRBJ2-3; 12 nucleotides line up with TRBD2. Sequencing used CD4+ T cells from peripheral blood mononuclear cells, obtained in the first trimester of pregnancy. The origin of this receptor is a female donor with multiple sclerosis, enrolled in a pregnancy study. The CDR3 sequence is CASSPGLAGSTDTQYF. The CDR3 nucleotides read TGTGCCAGCAGCCCTGGACTAGCGGGGAGCACAGATACGCAGTATTTT.